This T cell receptor beta chain was profiled in a study of T cell responses to AZD1222 COVID-19 vaccine. Whole-study results and caveats: Scientists sampled the repertoires only once the peak T cell response had passed. Reportedly, close to half of spike-specific TCRs are directed against unmutated variant regions.

In regard to this clone: Antigen: not known. One end of the junction fails to match germline, which may point to a read error.

The repertoire was sequenced with immunoSEQ multiplex PCR; TCRdb's copy has only in-frame clones and lacks some. The sample consists of 130,000 to 150,000 clones, around 84% of them appearing once. Germline-derived CDR1 and CDR2 are SSHAT and FNYEAQ (reference sequence). CDR3 length: 15 amino acids. Here the sequenced sample was peripheral blood, taken 28 days after the second AZD1222 dose. The rearrangement uses TRBV7-7 and TRBJ2-5, with 7 positions matching TRBD2. The sequence was collected from an adult who received the AZD1222 COVID-19 vaccine. CDR3 sequence reads: CASSYRSGGEETQYF. The CDR3 bases are TGTGCTAGCAGTTACCGGTCGGGGGGTGAGGAGACCCAGTACTTC.